Following are 20 T cell receptor beta chains from one sample sequenced in a study of T cells expressing NK-cell markers. TCRdb reprocessed the 5' RACE reads, with one entry per CDR3 protein and no DNA. Seen in this sample are hundreds of thousands of distinct CDR3 sequences; the ten most common clones hold 3% to 4.5%. Sequenced material: blood T cells: a sorted CD56 or NKG2C T cell subset, CD4+ or CD8+ T cells, or bulk PBMC T cells (not recorded which). The source of these receptors is a young man in good health.

The chain couples TRBV30 to TRBJ2-3. The germline V gene has CDR1 GTSNPN and CDR2 SVGIG (reference sequence). The CDR3 covers 14 residues. CDR3: CAWTGTGSTDTQYF. Based on the CDR3 plus reference TRBV30 and TRBJ2-3, the full variable domain is SQTIHQWPATLVQPVGSPLSLECTVEGTSNPNLYWYRQAAGRGLQLLFYSVGIGQISSEVPQNLSASRPQDRQFILSSKKLLLSDSGFYLCAWTGTGSTDTQYFGPGTRLTVL.

This chain links TRBV28 with TRBJ2-1; TCRdb's D gene call, TRBD1, goes unchecked for lack of DNA. Per germline, CDR1 MDHEN and CDR2 SYDVKM. The CDR3 is 15 amino acids. CDR3 loop: CATLMEADWDNEQFF.

The chain combines TRBV29-1 with TRBJ2-5; lacking DNA, the TRBD2 call made by TCRdb goes unchecked. The CDR3 has 13 amino acids. Per germline, CDR1 SQVTM and CDR2 ANQGSEA. CDR3 in amino acids: CSVGEGYQETQYF.

This chain joins TRBV2 and TRBJ2-7; TCRdb gives TRBD1 as the D gene, but with no DNA this cannot be confirmed. This CDR3 is built from 15 residues. Germline lookup yields CDR1 SNHLY and CDR2 FYNNEI. CDR3 amino acids: CASSEALLGGNEQYF.

CDR3: CASRRETGTGGNTIYF. The chain joins TRBV5-1 to TRBJ1-3; TCRdb picks TRBD1, but there is no DNA to check that call. Germline V gene data show CDR1 as SGHRS and CDR2 as YFSETQ. The CDR3 contains 16 residues.

V and J are TRBV5-1 and TRBJ1-1. CDR3 length: 17 residues. The germline V gene encodes CDR1 SGHRS and CDR2 YFSETQ. CDR3 in amino acids: CASSGGLFPNMNTEAFF.

The J gene is TRBJ2-1, the V gene TRBV3-1. This CDR3 comprises 14 residues. Germline V gene sequence: CDR1 LGHDT, CDR2 YNNKEL (reference sequence). The CDR3 loop is CASSPIDSYNEQFF.

This chain connects TRBV7-2 to TRBJ2-5. The CDR3 has 16 amino acids. Germline CDR1 and CDR2: SGHTA and FQGNSA. The CDR3 region is CASSIGAPGSQETQYF.

The J gene is TRBJ2-5, the V gene TRBV7-9; TCRdb's D gene call, TRBD2, goes unchecked for lack of DNA. This CDR3 spans 13 amino acids. Germline V CDR1 and CDR2: SEHNR, FQNEAQ (reference sequence). The chain's CDR3 is CASSLGDSETQYF.

The V and J genes are TRBV27 and TRBJ2-1; with no DNA, the TCRdb D assignment of TRBD1 cannot be verified. The CDR3 consists of 14 residues. Per the germline V gene, CDR1 is MNHEY and CDR2 is SMNVEV (reference sequence). CDR3 residues: CASSLGPGIDEQFF.

This chain joins TRBV12-3 or TRBV12-4 and TRBJ2-4; absent DNA, TCRdb's TRBD1 call cannot be checked. The CDR3 is 15 amino acids. CDR3 sequence reads: CASSQGGSSGNIQYF.

The chain employs TRBV10-3 and TRBJ2-5; TCRdb lists TRBD1, though no DNA is available to test this call. CDR1 and CDR2 from the germline V gene are ENHRY and SYGVKD. The CDR3 loop spans 15 amino acids. The CDR3 spells CAIRGTGGASETQYF.

The chain employs TRBV11-2 and TRBJ2-3; the TRBD1 assignment by TCRdb is unverifiable without DNA. The CDR3 is 15 amino acids. Germline V gives CDR1 SGHAT, CDR2 FQNNGV. The CDR3 sequence is CASTSPTGVTDTQYF.

This chain links TRBV7-7 with TRBJ2-2. From germline, CDR1 is SSHAT and CDR2 FNYEAQ (reference sequence). This CDR3 region has 16 residues. The CDR3 sequence: CASSLRPTIDTGELFF.

The V and J genes are TRBV12-3 or TRBV12-4 and TRBJ1-6. The CDR3 runs to 13 residues. CDR3 loop: CASIPKSISPLHF.

The chain links TRBV19 to TRBJ1-5; TCRdb's D gene call, TRBD1, goes unchecked for lack of DNA. The germline CDR1 and CDR2 sequences are LNHDA and SQIVND (reference sequence). This CDR3 contains 12 residues. CDR3 protein: CASSDRGQPQHF.

This sequence joins TRBV7-2 and TRBJ2-3; the D call from TCRdb, TRBD2, cannot be confirmed without DNA. CDR1 is SGHTA, CDR2 FQGNSA, per germline. CDR3 length equals 16 residues. CDR3 loop: CASSLRAGVETDTQYF.

This chain uses TRBV6-2 or TRBV6-3 with TRBJ2-5. The CDR3 extends over 15 amino acids. Germline lookup yields CDR1 MNHEY and CDR2 SVGEGT. The CDR3 is CASSYSGVNQETQYF.

This sequence joins TRBV5-1 and TRBJ2-5; TCRdb indicates TRBD2, and absent DNA this call remains unverified. CDR3 size: 17 residues. The V gene's germline CDR1 is SGHRS and CDR2 YFSETQ. CDR3 loop: CASSLGVTSGGQETQYF.

This rearrangement joins TRBV7-9 to TRBJ2-6; TCRdb indicates TRBD1, and absent DNA this call remains unverified. Germline CDR1 is SEHNR and CDR2 is FQNEAQ (reference sequence). The CDR3 is made up of 17 amino acids. CDR3: CASSPTVHHSGANVLTF.